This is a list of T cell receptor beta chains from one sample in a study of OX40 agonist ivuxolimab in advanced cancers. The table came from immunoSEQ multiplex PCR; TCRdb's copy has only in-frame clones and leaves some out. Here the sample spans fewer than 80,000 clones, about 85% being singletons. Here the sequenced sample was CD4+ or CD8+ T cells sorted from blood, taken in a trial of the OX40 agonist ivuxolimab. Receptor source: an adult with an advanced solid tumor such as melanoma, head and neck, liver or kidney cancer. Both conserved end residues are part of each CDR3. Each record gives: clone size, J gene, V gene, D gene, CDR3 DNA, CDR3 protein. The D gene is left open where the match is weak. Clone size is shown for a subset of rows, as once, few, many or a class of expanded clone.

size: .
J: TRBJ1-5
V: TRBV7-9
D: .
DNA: TGTGCCAGCAGCCGCCTTGCAGGGGTCCCTCGGCCCCAGCATTTT
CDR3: CASSRLAGVPRPQHF

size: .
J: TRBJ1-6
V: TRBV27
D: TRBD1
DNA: TGTGCCAGCAGTATCCGGACAGGGACTAATTCACCCCTCCACTTT
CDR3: CASSIRTGTNSPLHF

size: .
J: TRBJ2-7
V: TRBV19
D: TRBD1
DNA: TGTGCCAGTAGTGTCGGGACAGGGGTCTCCTACGAGCAGTACTTC
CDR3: CASSVGTGVSYEQYF

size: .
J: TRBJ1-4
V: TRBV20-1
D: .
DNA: TGCAGTGCTAGAGTTGGCGAAAAACTGTTTTTT
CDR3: CSARVGEKLFF

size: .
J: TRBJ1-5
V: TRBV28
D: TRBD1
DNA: TGTGCCAGCAGTTTATTCGCCCTAAGACAGGGTCAATCGAATCAGCCCCAGCATTTT
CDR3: CASSLFALRQGQSNQPQHF

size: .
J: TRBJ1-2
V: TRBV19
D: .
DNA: TGTGCCAGTAAACGAGTGCAAGGGAAGGGCTACACCTTC
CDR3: CASKRVQGKGYTF

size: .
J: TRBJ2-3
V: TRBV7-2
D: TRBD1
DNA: TGTGCCAGCAGCCCCGACAGGGGAGCTGATACGCAGTATTTT
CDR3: CASSPDRGADTQYF

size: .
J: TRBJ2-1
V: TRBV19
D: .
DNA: TGTGCCAGTAGTATACGAAGGAATGAGCAGTTCTTC
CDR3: CASSIRRNEQFF

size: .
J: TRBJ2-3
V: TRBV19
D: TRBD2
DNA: TGTGCCACTACAACGGGGGGGGGCGTAGATACGCAGTATTTT
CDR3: CATTTGGGVDTQYF

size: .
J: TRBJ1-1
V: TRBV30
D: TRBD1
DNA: TGTGCCTGGAGTGTACTCGCCGGACAGGGACAAAGGGCTTTCTTT
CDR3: CAWSVLAGQGQRAFF

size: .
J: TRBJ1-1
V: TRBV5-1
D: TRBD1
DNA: TGCGCCAGCAGCTTCTCGACAGGGGTCACTGAAGCTTTCTTT
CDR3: CASSFSTGVTEAFF

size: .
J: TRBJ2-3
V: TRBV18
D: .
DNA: TGTGCCAGCTCATACGATACGCAGTATTTT
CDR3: CASSYDTQYF

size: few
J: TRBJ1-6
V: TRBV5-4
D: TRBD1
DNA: TGTGCCAGCAGCACCACAGGGGGCGCGGTCGCACCCCTCCACTTT
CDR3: CASSTTGGAVAPLHF

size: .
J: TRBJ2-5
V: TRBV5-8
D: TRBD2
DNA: TGTGCCAGCAGCCTATCACTAGCGGGAGAGACCCAGTACTTC
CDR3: CASSLSLAGETQYF

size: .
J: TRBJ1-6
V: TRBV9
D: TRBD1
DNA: TGTGCCAGCAGCGTTGGGACAGGGGGGTCCTCACCCCTCCACTTT
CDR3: CASSVGTGGSSPLHF

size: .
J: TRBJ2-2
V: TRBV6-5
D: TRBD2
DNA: TGTGCCAGCAGTGGGACTAGCGGGGCCCCCGGGGAGCTGTTTTTT
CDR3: CASSGTSGAPGELFF

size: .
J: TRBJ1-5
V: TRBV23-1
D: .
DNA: TGCGCCAGCAGTTCTTGCCTGGGGGCAGTGAGCAATCAGCCCCAGCATTTT
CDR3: CASSSCLGAVSNQPQHF

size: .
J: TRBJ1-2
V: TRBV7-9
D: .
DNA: TGTGCCAGCAGCGAAGCCGGGGGTGGCTACACCTTC
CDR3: CASSEAGGGYTF

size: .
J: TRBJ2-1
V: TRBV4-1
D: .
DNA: TGCGCCAGCAGCCAGGTGGGCCTGGGACATGAGCAGTTCTTC
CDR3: CASSQVGLGHEQFF

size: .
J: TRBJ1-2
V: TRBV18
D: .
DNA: TGTGCCAGCGGTCTTCAGAAGCTAACGGGCTACACCTTC
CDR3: CASGLQKLTGYTF

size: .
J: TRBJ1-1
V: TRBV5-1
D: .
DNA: TGCGCCAGCAGCTTGACAAATATGAACACTGAAGCTTTCTTT
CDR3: CASSLTNMNTEAFF

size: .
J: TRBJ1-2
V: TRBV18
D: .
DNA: TGTGCCAGCTCGGAGGACCGTAACTATGGCTACACCTTC
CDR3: CASSEDRNYGYTF

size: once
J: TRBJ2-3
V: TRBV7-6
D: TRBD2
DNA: TGTGCCAGCAGCCTGACTAGCGGGGGGGAGAGAATGGCAGATACGCAGTATTTT
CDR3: CASSLTSGGERMADTQYF

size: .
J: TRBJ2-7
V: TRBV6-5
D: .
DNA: TGTGCCAGCAGTTACTCGAGGGGGACCTACGAGCAGTACTTC
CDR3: CASSYSRGTYEQYF

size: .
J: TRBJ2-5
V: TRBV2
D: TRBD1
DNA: TGTGCCAGCAGTGGGGACAGGGGAGAGACCCAGTACTTC
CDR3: CASSGDRGETQYF